The rows below give T cell receptor beta chains drawn from one sample of a study of shared clonotypes between healthy human individuals. Assay: immunoSEQ multiplex PCR; the TCRdb copy retains only in-frame clones and omits some. The table has about 1.5 million clones, around 97% seen once. Sequenced: naive CD4+ T cells sorted from blood. The receptors originated from a man aged 25-40 years in good health. The CDR3 runs from the conserved cysteine through the conserved F or W. A D gene is named only where the DNA matches it firmly. The size of a clone is reported for some rows only, either as once, few or many, or as a class for expanded clones.

clone size: once; J gene: TRBJ2-5; D gene: -; V gene: TRBV2; CDR3 DNA: TGTGCCAGCACGTTTAAGTCCCCCTTAAACGGGGAGACCCAGTACTTC; CDR3 protein: CASTFKSPLNGETQYF
clone size: -; J gene: TRBJ2-7; D gene: -; V gene: TRBV7-2; CDR3 DNA: TGTGCCAGCAGCTTAGCGCCTGGGAGTGGCGAGCAGTACTTC; CDR3 protein: CASSLAPGSGEQYF
clone size: -; J gene: TRBJ1-2; D gene: -; V gene: TRBV29-1; CDR3 DNA: TGCAGCGTTTCGTCCCGGCAGGGGACCGGCTACACCTTC; CDR3 protein: CSVSSRQGTGYTF
clone size: -; J gene: TRBJ2-5; D gene: TRBD2; V gene: TRBV7-2; CDR3 DNA: TGTGCCAGCAGCTGGGGACTAGCGGGAGATAGGGAGACCCAGTACTTC; CDR3 protein: CASSWGLAGDRETQYF
clone size: -; J gene: TRBJ2-5; D gene: -; V gene: TRBV9; CDR3 DNA: TGTGCCAGCAGCGTCGGTCCGGGAGAGACCCAGTACTTC; CDR3 protein: CASSVGPGETQYF
clone size: -; J gene: TRBJ1-1; D gene: -; V gene: TRBV27; CDR3 DNA: TGTGCCAGCACCTCTCGGGGAGCGAACACTGAAGCTTTCTTT; CDR3 protein: CASTSRGANTEAFF
clone size: -; J gene: TRBJ1-1; D gene: -; V gene: TRBV27; CDR3 DNA: TGTGCCAGCAGTTTAGACAGGAACACTGAAGCTTTCTTT; CDR3 protein: CASSLDRNTEAFF
clone size: -; J gene: TRBJ2-7; D gene: -; V gene: TRBV18; CDR3 DNA: TGTGCCAGCTCACCACCCGGCTTCTACGAGCAGTACTTC; CDR3 protein: CASSPPGFYEQYF
clone size: -; J gene: TRBJ2-7; D gene: -; V gene: TRBV4-1; CDR3 DNA: TGCGCCAGCAGCCAAGCTAGGGACCTTGAGCAGTACTTC; CDR3 protein: CASSQARDLEQYF
clone size: -; J gene: TRBJ1-2; D gene: -; V gene: TRBV11-1; CDR3 DNA: TGTGCCAGCAGCGTCGAGGCGGGGAACTATGGCTACACCTTC; CDR3 protein: CASSVEAGNYGYTF
clone size: -; J gene: TRBJ1-1; D gene: -; V gene: TRBV29-1; CDR3 DNA: TGCAGCGCCACCGGGGGGGGGACCGGGGGCACTGAAGCTTTCTTT; CDR3 protein: CSATGGGTGGTEAFF
clone size: once; J gene: TRBJ2-5; D gene: -; V gene: TRBV23-1; CDR3 DNA: TGCGCCAGCAGTCAATCGAGGCCAGGGGAAGAGACCCAGTACTTC; CDR3 protein: CASSQSRPGEETQYF
clone size: -; J gene: TRBJ2-3; D gene: -; V gene: TRBV10-3; CDR3 DNA: TGTGCCACTTTAGACACCGAGTCCACAGATACGCAGTATTTT; CDR3 protein: CATLDTESTDTQYF
clone size: -; J gene: TRBJ2-3; D gene: -; V gene: TRBV10-1; CDR3 DNA: TGCGCCAGCAGCCCGACTCTAGATACGCAGTATTTT; CDR3 protein: CASSPTLDTQYF
clone size: -; J gene: TRBJ2-5; D gene: -; V gene: TRBV5-1; CDR3 DNA: TGCGCCAGCAGCCCGTTGTCGCATCCGGGGGAGACCCAGTACTTC; CDR3 protein: CASSPLSHPGETQYF
clone size: -; J gene: TRBJ2-7; D gene: TRBD1; V gene: TRBV29-1; CDR3 DNA: TGCAGCGTTAGGACCGGGACAGGGGTGGGCGAGCAGTACTTC; CDR3 protein: CSVRTGTGVGEQYF
clone size: -; J gene: TRBJ2-7; D gene: -; V gene: TRBV5-4; CDR3 DNA: TGTGCCAGCAGCTTGGCCTTTCCACAGACCTCCTACGAGCAGTACTTC; CDR3 protein: CASSLAFPQTSYEQYF